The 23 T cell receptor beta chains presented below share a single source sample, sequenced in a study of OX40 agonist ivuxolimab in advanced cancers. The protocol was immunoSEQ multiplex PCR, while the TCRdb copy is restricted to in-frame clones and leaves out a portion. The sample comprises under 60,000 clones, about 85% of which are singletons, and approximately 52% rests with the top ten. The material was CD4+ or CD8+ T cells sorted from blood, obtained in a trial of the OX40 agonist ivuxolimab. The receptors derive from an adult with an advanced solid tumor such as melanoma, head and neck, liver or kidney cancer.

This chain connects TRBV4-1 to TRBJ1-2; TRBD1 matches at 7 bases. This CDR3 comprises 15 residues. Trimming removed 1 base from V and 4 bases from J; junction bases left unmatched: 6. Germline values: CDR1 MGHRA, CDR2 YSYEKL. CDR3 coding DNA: TGCGCCAGCAGCCAAGGGGACAGCTCCACCTATGGCTACACCTTC. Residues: CASSQGDSSTYGYTF.

This CDR3 is CASSQSQGIYGYTF. As DNA, the CDR3 is TGTGCCAGCAGCCAATCACAGGGGATCTATGGCTACACCTTC. This chain uses TRBV4-2 with TRBJ1-2, with TRBD1 matching over 7 bases. Unmatched junction bases numbered 4, after V lost 2 bases and J lost 4 bases. The germline V gene has CDR1 LGHNA and CDR2 YNFKEQ. This CDR3 is 14 amino acids long.

The CDR3 here is CASSPRRNNEQFF. The CDR3 DNA reads TGTGCCAGCAGCCCAAGACGGAACAATGAGCAGTTCTTC. V usage is TRBV27 and J usage is TRBJ2-1, with no clear D. The CDR3 runs to 13 residues. V shed 6 bases and J shed 5 bases, with 11 bases lying between them. Germline V gene data show CDR1 as MNHEY and CDR2 as SMNVEV (reference sequence).

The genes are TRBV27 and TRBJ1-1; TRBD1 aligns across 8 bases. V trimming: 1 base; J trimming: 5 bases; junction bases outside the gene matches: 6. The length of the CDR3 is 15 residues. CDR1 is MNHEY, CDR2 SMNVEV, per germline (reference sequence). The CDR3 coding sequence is TGTGCCAGCAGTTTATTGACAGGGGCAGGGACTGAAGCTTTCTTT. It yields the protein CASSLLTGAGTEAFF.

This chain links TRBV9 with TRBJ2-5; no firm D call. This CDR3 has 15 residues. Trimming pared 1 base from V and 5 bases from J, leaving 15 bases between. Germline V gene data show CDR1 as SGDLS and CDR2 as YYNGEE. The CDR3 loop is CASSVIGSRVETQYF. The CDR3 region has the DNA TGTGCCAGCAGCGTAATCGGGTCCCGCGTGGAGACCCAGTACTTC.

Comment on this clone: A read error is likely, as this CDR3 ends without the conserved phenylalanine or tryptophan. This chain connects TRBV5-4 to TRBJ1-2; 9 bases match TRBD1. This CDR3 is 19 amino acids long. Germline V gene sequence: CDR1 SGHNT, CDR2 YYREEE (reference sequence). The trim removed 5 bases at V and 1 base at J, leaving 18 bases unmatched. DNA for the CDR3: TGTGCCAGCAGAGATAGAAGCCGGGACAGGGACTACGGTAACTATGGCTACACCTCC. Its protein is CASRDRSRDRDYGNYGYTS.

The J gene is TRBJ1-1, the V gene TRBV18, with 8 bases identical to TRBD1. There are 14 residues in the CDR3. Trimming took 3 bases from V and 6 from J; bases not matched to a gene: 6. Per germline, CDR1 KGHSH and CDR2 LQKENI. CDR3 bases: TGTGCCAGCTCACCGGGGCAGGGGGCGTCTGAAGCTTTCTTT. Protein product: CASSPGQGASEAFF.

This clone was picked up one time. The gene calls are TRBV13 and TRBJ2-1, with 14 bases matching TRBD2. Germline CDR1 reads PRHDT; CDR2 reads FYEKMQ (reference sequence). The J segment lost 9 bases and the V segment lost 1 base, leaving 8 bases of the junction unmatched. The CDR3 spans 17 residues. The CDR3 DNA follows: TGTGCCAGCAGCTTAGAGGGACTAGCGGGAGCCGGGGGTGAGCAGTTCTTC. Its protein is CASSLEGLAGAGGEQFF.

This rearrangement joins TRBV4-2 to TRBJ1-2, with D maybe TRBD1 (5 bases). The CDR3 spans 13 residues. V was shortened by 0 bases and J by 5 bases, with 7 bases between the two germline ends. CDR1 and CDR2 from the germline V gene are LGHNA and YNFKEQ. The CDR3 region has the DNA TGTGCCAGCAGCCAAGAACGGGGGTATGGCTACACCTTC. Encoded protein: CASSQERGYGYTF.

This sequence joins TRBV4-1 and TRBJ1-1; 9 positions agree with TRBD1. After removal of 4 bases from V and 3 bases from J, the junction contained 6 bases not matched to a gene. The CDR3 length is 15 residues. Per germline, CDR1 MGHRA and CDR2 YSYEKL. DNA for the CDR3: TGCGCCAGCAGCCCCCGGGACAGGGCGGACACTGAAGCTTTCTTT. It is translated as CASSPRDRADTEAFF.

The CDR3 reads CASSLQETQYF. The CDR3 DNA reads as TGTGCCAGCAGCTTGCAAGAGACCCAGTACTTC. The rearrangement joins TRBV5-6 to TRBJ2-5, with D unclear. CDR3 size: 11 residues. Trimming stripped 1 base from V and 2 bases from J, with 0 bases between. Germline-derived CDR1 and CDR2 are SGHDT and YYEEEE. Using reference TRBV5-6 and TRBJ2-5 for the parts outside the CDR3, the full variable domain is DAGVTQSPTHLIKTRGQQVTLRCSPKSGHDTVSWYQQALGQGPQFIFQYYEEEERQRGNFPDRFSGHQFPNYSSELNVNALLLGDSALYLCASSLQETQYFGPGTRLLVL.

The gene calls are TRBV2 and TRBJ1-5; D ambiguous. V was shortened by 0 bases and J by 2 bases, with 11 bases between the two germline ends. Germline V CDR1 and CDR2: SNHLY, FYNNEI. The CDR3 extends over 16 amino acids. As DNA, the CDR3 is TGTGCCAGCAGTGAAGCGACAAAGTGGGGCAATCAGCCCCAGCATTTT. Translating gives CASSEATKWGNQPQHF.

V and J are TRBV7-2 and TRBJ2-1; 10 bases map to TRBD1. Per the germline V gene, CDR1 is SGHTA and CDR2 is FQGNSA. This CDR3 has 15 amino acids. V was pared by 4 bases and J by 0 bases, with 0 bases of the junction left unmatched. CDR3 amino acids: CASSWTGGSYNEQFF. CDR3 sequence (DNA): TGTGCCAGCAGCTGGACAGGGGGCTCCTACAATGAGCAGTTCTTC.

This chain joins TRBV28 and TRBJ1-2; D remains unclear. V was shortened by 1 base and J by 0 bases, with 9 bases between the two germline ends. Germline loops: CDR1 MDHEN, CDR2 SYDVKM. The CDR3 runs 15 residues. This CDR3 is CASSLYTVPNYGYTF. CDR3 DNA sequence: TGTGCCAGCAGTTTATATACAGTGCCTAACTATGGCTACACCTTC.

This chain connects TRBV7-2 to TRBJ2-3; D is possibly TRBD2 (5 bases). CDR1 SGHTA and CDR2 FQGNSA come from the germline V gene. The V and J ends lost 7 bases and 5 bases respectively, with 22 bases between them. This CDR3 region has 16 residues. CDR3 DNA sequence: TGTGCCAGCAAGGATGCCCTATTTAGGGCGGGAGATACGCAGTATTTT. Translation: CASKDALFRAGDTQYF.

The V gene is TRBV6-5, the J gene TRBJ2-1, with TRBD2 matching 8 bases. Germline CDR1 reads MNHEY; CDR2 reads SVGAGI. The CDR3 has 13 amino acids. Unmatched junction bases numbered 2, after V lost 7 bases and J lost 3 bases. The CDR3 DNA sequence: TGTGCCAGCAAAGCGGGGGTCTACAATGAGCAGTTCTTC. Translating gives CASKAGVYNEQFF.

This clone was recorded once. The CDR3 sequence is CASSYFAGEETQYF. The CDR3 DNA follows: TGTGCCAGCAGTTACTTCGCTGGGGAAGAGACCCAGTACTTC. The genes are TRBV6-5 and TRBJ2-5, with D hard to call. V was clipped by 1 base and J by 3 bases, with 9 bases between them. The CDR3 covers 14 residues. CDR1 and CDR2 from the germline V gene are MNHEY and SVGAGI.

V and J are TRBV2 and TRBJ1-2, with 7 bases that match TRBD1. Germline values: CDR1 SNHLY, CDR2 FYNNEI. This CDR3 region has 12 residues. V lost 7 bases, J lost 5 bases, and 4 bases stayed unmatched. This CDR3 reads CASMPQGYGYTF. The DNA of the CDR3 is TGTGCCAGCATGCCACAGGGGTATGGCTACACCTTC.

The CDR3 sequence is CASSSSGTGYEQYF. For the CDR3, the DNA is TGTGCCAGCAGTTCATCCGGGACAGGCTACGAGCAGTACTTC. The V gene is TRBV6-5, the J gene TRBJ2-7, with TRBD1 matching 8 bases. There are 14 residues in the CDR3. CDR1 and CDR2 from the germline V gene are MNHEY and SVGAGI. Trimming cost V 4 bases and J 3 bases; bases outside gene matches: 5.

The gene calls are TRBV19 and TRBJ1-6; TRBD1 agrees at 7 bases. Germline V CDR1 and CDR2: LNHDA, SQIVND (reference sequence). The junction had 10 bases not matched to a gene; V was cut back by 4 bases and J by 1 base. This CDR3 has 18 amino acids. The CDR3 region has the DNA TGTGCCAGTAGTAGCCGGGACAGTTTGAGTTCCTATAATTCACCCCTCCACTTT. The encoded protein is CASSSRDSLSSYNSPLHF.

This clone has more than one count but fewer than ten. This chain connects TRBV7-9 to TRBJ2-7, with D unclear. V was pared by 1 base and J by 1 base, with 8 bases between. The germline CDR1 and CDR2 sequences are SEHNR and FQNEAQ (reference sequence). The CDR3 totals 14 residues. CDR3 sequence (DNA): TGTGCCAGCAGCTTAGGGACCGCTTCCTACGAGCAGTACTTC. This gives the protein CASSLGTASYEQYF.

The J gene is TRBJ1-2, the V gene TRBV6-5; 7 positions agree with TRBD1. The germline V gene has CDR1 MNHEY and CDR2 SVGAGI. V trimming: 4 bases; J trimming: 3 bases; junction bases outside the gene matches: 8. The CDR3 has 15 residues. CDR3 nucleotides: TGTGCCAGCAGTTCTCCAACAGGGGCAGACTATGGCTACACCTTC. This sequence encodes CASSSPTGADYGYTF.

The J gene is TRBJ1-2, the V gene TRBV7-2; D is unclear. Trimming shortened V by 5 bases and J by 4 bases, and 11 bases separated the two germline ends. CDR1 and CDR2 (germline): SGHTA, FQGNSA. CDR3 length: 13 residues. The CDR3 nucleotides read TGTGCCAGCAGCCAGACTCAAGTCTATGGCTACACCTTC. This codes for CASSQTQVYGYTF.